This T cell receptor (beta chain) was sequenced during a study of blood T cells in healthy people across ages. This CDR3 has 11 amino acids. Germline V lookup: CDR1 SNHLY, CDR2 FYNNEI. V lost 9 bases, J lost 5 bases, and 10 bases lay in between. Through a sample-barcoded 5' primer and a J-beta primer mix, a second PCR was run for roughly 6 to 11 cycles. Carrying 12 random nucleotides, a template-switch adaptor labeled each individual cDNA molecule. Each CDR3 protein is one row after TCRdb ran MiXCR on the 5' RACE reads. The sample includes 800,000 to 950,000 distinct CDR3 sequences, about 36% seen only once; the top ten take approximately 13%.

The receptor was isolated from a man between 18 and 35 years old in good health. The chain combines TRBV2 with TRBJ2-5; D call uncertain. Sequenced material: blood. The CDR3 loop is CASGYAETQYF. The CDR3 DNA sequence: TGTGCCAGTGGCTACGCGGAGACCCAGTACTTC.